These T cell receptor beta chains were read from a single sample in a study of T cells in Graves' hyperthyroidism and ophthalmopathy. Via MiXCR, TCRdb re-called the multiplex PCR reads, giving one row per CDR3 protein. This sample has 300,000 to 450,000 distinct CDR3 sequences, with approximately 15% found just once. The sample taken for sequencing was blood. The receptors shown here come from a woman in her thirties with Graves' hyperthyroidism. Both conserved end residues are part of each CDR3. A D gene is named only where the DNA matches it firmly. The listing skips clone size in some rows; elsewhere it reads once, few, many or a size class.

size,J,V,D,CDR3,DNA
.,TRBJ2-2,TRBV3-1,TRBD1,CASSLGTGDIGELFF,TGTGCCAGCAGCCTCGGGACAGGGGATATCGGGGAGCTGTTTTTT
many,TRBJ2-5,TRBV6-1,TRBD2,CASSSLGLAGQETQYF,TGTGCCAGCAGTTCCCTCGGGCTAGCGGGACAAGAGACCCAGTACTTC
many,TRBJ1-5,TRBV20-1,.,CSAREHQPQHF,TGCAGTGCTAGGGAACATCAGCCCCAGCATTTT
few,TRBJ2-3,TRBV24-1,.,CATSGTGTDTQYF,TGTGCCACCTCCGGGACGGGCACAGATACGCAGTATTTT
.,TRBJ2-1,TRBV18,TRBD2,CASFTGGRAGEQFF,TGTGCCAGCTTCACTGGCGGGAGGGCCGGTGAGCAGTTCTTC
few,TRBJ2-1,TRBV13,TRBD2,CASSSSGRLAGAYNEQFF,TGTGCCAGCAGCTCGTCGGGGAGATTAGCGGGGGCCTACAATGAGCAGTTCTTC
.,TRBJ2-1,TRBV29-1,TRBD1,CSVHRGVESHNEQFF,TGCAGCGTCCACAGGGGCGTCGAGTCCCACAATGAGCAGTTCTTC
few,TRBJ2-3,TRBV28,.,CASSPSQTTDTQYF,TGTGCCAGCAGTCCATCCCAGACTACAGATACGCAGTATTTT
few,TRBJ1-5,TRBV29-1,.,CSVVEGLSNQPQHF,TGCAGCGTCGTAGAGGGCCTCAGCAATCAGCCCCAGCATTTT
few,TRBJ1-2,TRBV11-2,.,CASSVTLGRGGNYGYTF,TGTGCCAGCAGCGTAACATTAGGCAGGGGCGGAAACTATGGCTACACCTTC
many,TRBJ2-3,TRBV10-3,.,CAISDGKGTDTQYF,TGTGCCATCAGTGATGGAAAGGGGACAGATACGCAGTATTTT
few,TRBJ2-5,TRBV20-1,TRBD2,CSARDPQRGYF,TGCAGTGCTAGAGATCCCCAGCGGGGTTACTTC
many,TRBJ2-7,TRBV6-1,TRBD1,CASSVMRTGDYEQYF,TGTGCCAGCAGTGTCATGAGGACAGGAGACTACGAGCAGTACTTC
many,TRBJ2-7,TRBV2,.,CASSLGPQGPEQYF,TGTGCCAGCAGCCTCGGACCGCAGGGCCCCGAGCAGTACTTC
.,TRBJ1-6,TRBV7-9,.,CASSGGAVFPLHF,TGTGCCAGCTCAGGAGGGGCAGTATTTCCCCTCCACTTT
many,TRBJ2-7,TRBV29-1,.,CSVEDYRPGRRTYEQYF,TGCAGCGTTGAAGACTACCGGCCGGGTAGGAGGACCTACGAGCAGTACTTC
many,TRBJ2-6,TRBV6-1,.,CASSSRLANVLTF,TGTGCCAGCAGTTCCCGCCTGGCCAACGTCCTGACTTTC
many,TRBJ2-7,TRBV5-5,.,CASSRRFGDTYEQYF,TGTGCCAGCAGCCGTCGGTTCGGGGATACCTACGAGCAGTACTTC
.,TRBJ2-7,TRBV29-1,.,CSVEDNGSYEQYF,TGCAGCGTTGAAGATAATGGCAGTTACGAGCAGTACTTC